The rows below give T cell receptor beta chains drawn from one sample of a study of CD8 T cells in ankylosing spondylitis. One entry per CDR3 protein results from TCRdb running MiXCR on the 5' RACE reads. Among around 330,000 distinct CDR3 sequences listed, around a tenth were seen once. Sequencing was performed on blood, either unsorted or a sorted T cell fraction (not recorded which). Source of these receptors: a female donor with ankylosing spondylitis or in good health (not recorded which). Both conserved end residues are part of each CDR3. The order of the fields is D gene, V gene, clone size, J gene, CDR3 DNA, CDR3 protein. A D gene is named only where the DNA matches it firmly. Size tells how often a clone was seen (once, few, many) or the class of an expanded clone, and some rows leave it out.

d_gene: TRBD2; v_gene: TRBV5-6; abundance: many; j_gene: TRBJ2-1; CDR3nt: TGTGCCAGCAGCTTGACCGGGACTAGCGTTATTGAGCAGTTCTTC; CDR3aa: CASSLTGTSVIEQFF
d_gene: TRBD2; v_gene: TRBV6-2/TRBV6-3; abundance: -; j_gene: TRBJ2-4; CDR3nt: TGTGCCAGCCGAACACGACTAGGACTAGCGGTAGCCAAAAACATTCAGTACTTC; CDR3aa: CASRTRLGLAVAKNIQYF
d_gene: TRBD1; v_gene: TRBV28; abundance: few; j_gene: TRBJ2-4; CDR3nt: TGTGCCAGCAGTTTATGGGGACAGGGAGGCAAAAACATTCAGTACTTC; CDR3aa: CASSLWGQGGKNIQYF
d_gene: -; v_gene: TRBV3-1; abundance: few; j_gene: TRBJ1-5; CDR3nt: TGTGCCAGCAGCCAACCAAATCAGCCCCAGCATTTT; CDR3aa: CASSQPNQPQHF
d_gene: TRBD1; v_gene: TRBV20-1; abundance: many; j_gene: TRBJ2-7; CDR3nt: TGCAGTGCTCCTACAGGGGTCTCAGGGGACGAGCAGTACTTC; CDR3aa: CSAPTGVSGDEQYF
d_gene: TRBD1; v_gene: TRBV4-3; abundance: few; j_gene: TRBJ1-2; CDR3nt: TGCGCCAGCAGCCCGAGTACAGGGGGCGGCTATGGCTACACCTTC; CDR3aa: CASSPSTGGGYGYTF
d_gene: TRBD1; v_gene: TRBV20-1; abundance: few; j_gene: TRBJ2-7; CDR3nt: TGCAGTGCTAGTCTCCCGGGACAGGATAGAGGCGAGCAGTACTTC; CDR3aa: CSASLPGQDRGEQYF
d_gene: TRBD1; v_gene: TRBV28; abundance: -; j_gene: TRBJ2-7; CDR3nt: TGTGCCAGCAGTACCGACCGGGACAGATACGAGCAGTACTTC; CDR3aa: CASSTDRDRYEQYF
d_gene: -; v_gene: TRBV27; abundance: -; j_gene: TRBJ1-3; CDR3nt: TGTGCCGCTATAAGCTCTGGAAACACCATATATTTT; CDR3aa: CAAISSGNTIYF
d_gene: TRBD2; v_gene: TRBV9; abundance: few; j_gene: TRBJ2-1; CDR3nt: TGTGCCAGCAGCGGAAAGACTAGCGGGGGGCCCTACAATGAGCAGTTCTTC; CDR3aa: CASSGKTSGGPYNEQFF
d_gene: -; v_gene: TRBV5-1; abundance: many; j_gene: TRBJ2-3; CDR3nt: TGCGCCAGCAGCTTGGGCGAAGTCACAGATACGCAGTATTTT; CDR3aa: CASSLGEVTDTQYF
d_gene: -; v_gene: TRBV20-1; abundance: -; j_gene: TRBJ2-5; CDR3nt: TGCAGTGCTAGCCCAGGGGGGATTCCCCAAGAGACCCAGTACTTC; CDR3aa: CSASPGGIPQETQYF
d_gene: -; v_gene: TRBV20-1; abundance: many; j_gene: TRBJ1-5; CDR3nt: TGCAGTGCTAGAGATATTATTGGGGGGTGGGCCCAGCATTTT; CDR3aa: CSARDIIGGWAQHF
d_gene: TRBD1; v_gene: TRBV20-1; abundance: many; j_gene: TRBJ1-1; CDR3nt: TGCAGTGCTAGAGATCAGGGGGTGATGAACACTGAAGCTTTCTTT; CDR3aa: CSARDQGVMNTEAFF
d_gene: TRBD1; v_gene: TRBV6-1; abundance: many; j_gene: TRBJ1-2; CDR3nt: TGTGCCAGCTCACCAGGGGGGACCTATGGCTACACCTTC; CDR3aa: CASSPGGTYGYTF
d_gene: TRBD2; v_gene: TRBV9; abundance: few; j_gene: TRBJ2-1; CDR3nt: TGTGCCAGCAGCGTAACTAGCGGGGGCTACAATGAGCAGTTCTTC; CDR3aa: CASSVTSGGYNEQFF
d_gene: -; v_gene: TRBV27; abundance: many; j_gene: TRBJ2-7; CDR3nt: TGTGCCAGCGGGGAAAACTACGAGCAGTACTTC; CDR3aa: CASGENYEQYF
d_gene: -; v_gene: TRBV18; abundance: many; j_gene: TRBJ1-5; CDR3nt: TGTGCCAGCTCACCCCCGGGTCCGGGGGGTAATCAGCCCCAGCATTTT; CDR3aa: CASSPPGPGGNQPQHF
d_gene: -; v_gene: TRBV7-8; abundance: few; j_gene: TRBJ2-2; CDR3nt: TGTGCCAGCAGCCGTCGGGAACTTCTAAACACCGGGGAGCTGTTTTTT; CDR3aa: CASSRRELLNTGELFF
d_gene: -; v_gene: TRBV5-1; abundance: few; j_gene: TRBJ2-4; CDR3nt: TGCGCCAGCAGCGAGTTTGACAAAAACATTCAGTACTTC; CDR3aa: CASSEFDKNIQYF
d_gene: TRBD2; v_gene: TRBV5-5; abundance: -; j_gene: TRBJ2-3; CDR3nt: TGTGCCAGCGGGGGACTAGGTTCTTTTGGGGACACAGATACGCAGTATTTT; CDR3aa: CASGGLGSFGDTDTQYF
d_gene: -; v_gene: TRBV28; abundance: few; j_gene: TRBJ2-7; CDR3nt: TGTGCCAGCACCCCTCTCCGGGGAACCTACGAGCAGTACTTC; CDR3aa: CASTPLRGTYEQYF
d_gene: -; v_gene: TRBV29-1; abundance: few; j_gene: TRBJ2-4; CDR3nt: TGCAGCGTTGAGAGGGGGGCCAAAAACATTCAGTACTTC; CDR3aa: CSVERGAKNIQYF
d_gene: TRBD1; v_gene: TRBV18; abundance: many; j_gene: TRBJ2-1; CDR3nt: TGTGCCAGCTCACCTCCGGGACAGGGAAACTCTCGGCTGTTCTTC; CDR3aa: CASSPPGQGNSRLFF
d_gene: -; v_gene: TRBV7-2; abundance: many; j_gene: TRBJ2-1; CDR3nt: TGTGCCAGCAGCTTATACAACAATGAGCAGTTCTTC; CDR3aa: CASSLYNNEQFF
d_gene: -; v_gene: TRBV7-8; abundance: few; j_gene: TRBJ2-1; CDR3nt: TGTGCCAGCAGCTTCGACAGGCCCAATCCGGGACCCTACAATGAGCAGTTCTTC; CDR3aa: CASSFDRPNPGPYNEQFF
d_gene: -; v_gene: TRBV6-2/TRBV6-3; abundance: many; j_gene: TRBJ2-7; CDR3nt: TGTGCCAGCAGGAGGGGTTCCTCCTACGAGCAGTACTTC; CDR3aa: CASRRGSSYEQYF
d_gene: -; v_gene: TRBV6-5; abundance: many; j_gene: TRBJ2-2; CDR3nt: TGTGCCAGCAGTTACTCGATACTCCCAGACTGGGAGCTGTTTTTT; CDR3aa: CASSYSILPDWELFF
d_gene: -; v_gene: TRBV15; abundance: few; j_gene: TRBJ2-7; CDR3nt: TGTGCCACCAGCAGAGATGCACACCGGAGGTGGTACGAGCAGTACTTC; CDR3aa: CATSRDAHRRWYEQYF
d_gene: -; v_gene: TRBV29-1; abundance: many; j_gene: TRBJ1-1; CDR3nt: TGCAGCTTTACCATGAACACTGAAGCTTTCTTT; CDR3aa: CSFTMNTEAFF
d_gene: -; v_gene: TRBV30; abundance: few; j_gene: TRBJ2-7; CDR3nt: TGTGCCTGGATGGGACGCTCCTACGAGCAGTACTTC; CDR3aa: CAWMGRSYEQYF
d_gene: -; v_gene: TRBV20-1; abundance: many; j_gene: TRBJ2-2; CDR3nt: TGCAGTGCCACGGACCCGAGGACCGGGGAGCTGTTTTTT; CDR3aa: CSATDPRTGELFF
d_gene: TRBD1; v_gene: TRBV18; abundance: -; j_gene: TRBJ1-1; CDR3nt: TGTGCCAGCTCACCCCGGTCAGGGGGTCTATCAGCTTTCTTT; CDR3aa: CASSPRSGGLSAFF
d_gene: TRBD2; v_gene: TRBV28; abundance: many; j_gene: TRBJ2-1; CDR3nt: TGTGCCAGCATCTCAGCGGGGGGCCCACTCATTTACAATGAGCAGTTCTTC; CDR3aa: CASISAGGPLIYNEQFF
d_gene: -; v_gene: TRBV21-1; abundance: many; j_gene: TRBJ2-4; CDR3nt: TGTGCCAGCAGCAAAAGGACCCGACAGGGTCAAAACATTCAGTACTTC; CDR3aa: CASSKRTRQGQNIQYF
d_gene: TRBD1; v_gene: TRBV28; abundance: many; j_gene: TRBJ1-2; CDR3nt: TGTGCCAGCAGGGACAGGATCTATGGCTACACCTTC; CDR3aa: CASRDRIYGYTF
d_gene: -; v_gene: TRBV12-3/TRBV12-4; abundance: many; j_gene: TRBJ2-1; CDR3nt: TGTGCCAGCAGTTTTCAGGATGAGCAGTTCTTC; CDR3aa: CASSFQDEQFF
d_gene: -; v_gene: TRBV6-1; abundance: few; j_gene: TRBJ2-5; CDR3nt: TGTGCCAGCAGTGAATGGGAGTACCAAGAGACCCAGTACTTC; CDR3aa: CASSEWEYQETQYF
d_gene: -; v_gene: TRBV10-3; abundance: few; j_gene: TRBJ1-3; CDR3nt: TGTGCCATCACAGCGGATGGAAACACCATATATTTT; CDR3aa: CAITADGNTIYF
d_gene: TRBD2; v_gene: TRBV6-5; abundance: -; j_gene: TRBJ2-7; CDR3nt: TGTGCCAGCAGTTACGGCGGCCTAGCGGGAGCTGGCGAGCAGTACTTC; CDR3aa: CASSYGGLAGAGEQYF
d_gene: -; v_gene: TRBV11-2; abundance: few; j_gene: TRBJ2-3; CDR3nt: TGTGCCAGCAGCTTAGGGGCGCAGAGTATCACAGATACGCAGTATTTT; CDR3aa: CASSLGAQSITDTQYF
d_gene: -; v_gene: TRBV6-5; abundance: -; j_gene: TRBJ1-3; CDR3nt: TGTGCCAGCAGTTACACCTCTGCGGGGGGCTCTGGAAACACCATATATTTT; CDR3aa: CASSYTSAGGSGNTIYF